Sequencing of this T cell receptor beta chain was carried out in a study of T cells in Graves' hyperthyroidism and ophthalmopathy. General observations from the study: Ophthalmopathy onset followed model prediction by a median roughly 6.5 months. A 13 V-J model separated ophthalmopathy from stable hyperthyroidism.

Exclusion followed for patients with uncontrolled infection, other autoimmune disease, pregnancy or lactation. The CDR3 is 17 amino acids. Germline V gene sequence: CDR1 KGHDR, CDR2 SFDVKD. Deletions cut 0 bases from V and 1 base from J, with 11 bases between. Researchers took RNA transcripts and amplified the TCR beta CDR3 regions from them. The HTBI primer set served for first-round RT-PCR of the TCR CDR3. TCRdb processed the multiplex PCR reads anew with MiXCR; each CDR3 protein has one entry. The data contain fewer than 750,000 distinct CDR3 sequences, approximately 44% of them singletons. This clonotype has more than one count but fewer than ten. Its specificity is unknown.

This chain links TRBV24-1 with TRBJ2-2; D perhaps matches TRBD2 (5 bases). The sequencing sample was made of peripheral blood or thyroid tissue (not recorded which). The TCR was taken from a woman aged 18 to 35 with Graves' hyperthyroidism. For the CDR3, the DNA is TGTGCCACCAGTGATTTGCGGGGATCCAGGAACACCGGGGAGCTGTTTTTT. It encodes CATSDLRGSRNTGELFF.